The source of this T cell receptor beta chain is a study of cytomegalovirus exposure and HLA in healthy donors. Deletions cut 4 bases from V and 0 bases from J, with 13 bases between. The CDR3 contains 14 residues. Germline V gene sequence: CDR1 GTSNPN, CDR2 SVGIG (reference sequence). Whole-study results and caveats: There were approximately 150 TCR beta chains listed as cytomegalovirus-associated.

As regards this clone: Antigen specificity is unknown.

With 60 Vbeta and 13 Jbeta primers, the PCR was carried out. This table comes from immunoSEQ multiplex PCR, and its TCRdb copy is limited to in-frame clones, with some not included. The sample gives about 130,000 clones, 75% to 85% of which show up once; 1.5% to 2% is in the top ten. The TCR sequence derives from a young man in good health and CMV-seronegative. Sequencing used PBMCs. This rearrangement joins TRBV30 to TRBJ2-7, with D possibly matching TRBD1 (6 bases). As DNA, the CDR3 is TGTGCCTGGACCCCAACAGGGTACTCCTACGAGCAGTACTTC. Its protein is CAWTPTGYSYEQYF.